These T cell receptor beta chains were read from a single sample in a study of PD-1 and CTLA-4 blockade in melanoma. Method: immunoSEQ multiplex PCR; TCRdb's copy keeps in-frame clones and lacks some. Counted here are about 30,000 clones, about 87% occurring once; the ten biggest clones make up 5% to 7.5%. Sample: CD8+ T cells from peripheral blood, taken from a patient given anti-PD-1 treatment. These receptors were taken from a human donor with melanoma. CDR3s include the opening cysteine and the closing phenylalanine or tryptophan. The D gene is left open where the match is weak. The size field is filled for only some rows; it gives once, few, many or a size class.

.,TRBJ1-6,.,TRBV13,CASRSMSSPLHF,TGTGCCAGCAGATCTATGTCTTCACCCCTCCACTTT
once,TRBJ1-1,.,TRBV5-5,CASSPTIGSTEAFF,TGTGCCAGCAGCCCAACTATCGGGAGCACTGAAGCTTTCTTT
.,TRBJ2-2,.,TRBV2,CASSDVTPGRELFF,TGTGCCAGCAGTGACGTGACCCCAGGCCGGGAGCTGTTTTTT
.,TRBJ1-2,.,TRBV29-1,CSVVADYNYGYTF,TGCAGCGTTGTGGCAGACTATAACTATGGCTACACCTTC
.,TRBJ1-1,.,TRBV14,CASSQRGLRNTEAFF,TGTGCCAGCAGCCAACGCGGTCTTCGGAACACTGAAGCTTTCTTT
.,TRBJ2-1,.,TRBV5-6,CASSQGGGEQFF,TGTGCCAGCAGTCAAGGGGGAGGGGAGCAGTTCTTC
.,TRBJ2-5,TRBD2,TRBV2,CASSSGLAGGETQYF,TGTGCCAGCTCCTCGGGACTAGCGGGGGGAGAGACCCAGTACTTC
.,TRBJ2-7,TRBD1,TRBV28,CASSEGTDITSYEQYF,TGTGCCAGCAGTGAGGGGACAGACATTACTTCCTACGAGCAGTACTTC
.,TRBJ2-6,.,TRBV5-4,CASSIDGKISGANVLTF,TGTGCCAGCAGCATTGACGGAAAGATCTCTGGGGCCAACGTCCTGACTTTC
.,TRBJ1-4,.,TRBV7-9,CASSLAGSKEEKLFF,TGTGCCAGCAGCTTGGCAGGGTCTAAGGAGGAAAAACTGTTTTTT
once,TRBJ2-5,.,TRBV7-2,CASSSTGGETQYF,TGTGCCAGCAGCTCTACTGGAGGGGAGACCCAGTACTTC
.,TRBJ1-6,.,TRBV7-2,CASRSGGALNSPLHF,TGTGCCAGCAGGTCGGGGGGGGCGTTAAATTCACCCCTCCACTTT
once,TRBJ1-1,TRBD1,TRBV30,CAWRQGGMNTEAFF,TGTGCCTGGAGACAGGGGGGGATGAACACTGAAGCTTTCTTT
.,TRBJ1-2,.,TRBV11-2,CASSPVATGPIRGGYTF,TGTGCCAGCAGCCCAGTAGCGACAGGACCCATAAGGGGAGGCTACACCTTC
.,TRBJ1-1,.,TRBV19,CASTNVGTENTEAFF,TGTGCCAGTACTAATGTGGGGACTGAGAACACTGAAGCTTTCTTT
.,TRBJ2-2,TRBD2,TRBV13,CASSPGGGGTGELFF,TGTGCCAGCAGCCCAGGCGGGGGTGGGACCGGGGAGCTGTTTTTT
.,TRBJ2-7,.,TRBV27,CASSFGGGAKDEQYF,TGTGCCAGCAGCTTTGGGGGGGGCGCGAAGGACGAGCAGTACTTC
.,TRBJ2-3,.,TRBV5-1,CASSLARGEATHTDTQYF,TGCGCCAGCAGCTTGGCACGTGGTGAGGCTACCCACACAGATACGCAGTATTTT
once,TRBJ2-5,TRBD1,TRBV13,CASSLGTGQETQYF,TGTGCCAGCAGCCTTGGGACAGGCCAAGAGACCCAGTACTTC
.,TRBJ1-2,.,TRBV3-1/TRBV3-2,CASSQEGVRPVPNYGYTF,TGTGCCAGCAGCCAAGAGGGAGTTAGACCGGTTCCTAACTATGGCTACACCTTC
few,TRBJ2-5,TRBD1,TRBV24-1,CATSDVTGVQETQYF,TGTGCCACCAGTGATGTTACAGGGGTACAAGAGACCCAGTACTTC
.,TRBJ2-2,.,TRBV5-1,CASSLVVHQVANTGELFF,TGCGCCAGCAGCTTGGTCGTCCACCAAGTGGCGAACACCGGGGAGCTGTTTTTT
.,TRBJ2-7,TRBD1,TRBV4-1,CASSQIHGQGAGEQYF,TGCGCCAGCAGCCAAATTCACGGGCAGGGGGCCGGCGAGCAGTACTTC
.,TRBJ1-1,.,TRBV6-5,CASSYPGPNTEAFF,TGTGCCAGCAGTTACCCCGGACCGAACACTGAAGCTTTCTTT
.,TRBJ1-2,.,TRBV6-4,CASSDSTTRPIGYTF,TGTGCCAGCAGTGACTCGACAACCAGGCCCATAGGCTACACCTTC
.,TRBJ2-1,.,TRBV6-1,CASNEAASSTNEQFF,TGTGCCAGCAATGAAGCGGCGTCGTCGACTAATGAGCAGTTCTTC
.,TRBJ1-6,.,TRBV27,CASSPGQPNSPLHF,TGTGCCAGCAGTCCGGGTCAACCCAATTCACCCCTCCACTTT
few,TRBJ1-1,TRBD1,TRBV2,CASSDSGQENTEAFF,TGTGCCAGCAGTGATTCGGGACAGGAGAACACTGAAGCTTTCTTT
.,TRBJ2-7,.,TRBV7-2,CASSEGGYEQYF,TGTGCCAGCAGCGAAGGGGGTTACGAGCAGTACTTC
.,TRBJ1-1,.,TRBV27,CASSLLRGGGGTEAFF,TGTGCCAGCAGTTTATTAAGGGGCGGAGGTGGCACTGAAGCTTTCTTT
.,TRBJ2-7,.,TRBV12-3/TRBV12-4,CASADSYEQYF,TGTGCCAGCGCAGACAGCTACGAGCAGTACTTC
.,TRBJ2-1,TRBD1,TRBV9,CASSAATGMGNEQFF,TGTGCCAGCAGCGCTGCGACAGGGATGGGCAATGAGCAGTTCTTC
.,TRBJ1-4,TRBD1,TRBV15,CATSSDRGNEKLFF,TGTGCCACCAGCAGCGACAGGGGGAATGAAAAACTGTTTTTT
once,TRBJ2-1,.,TRBV6-1,CASSEAAGTYNEQFF,TGTGCCAGCAGTGAAGCGGCGGGGACCTACAATGAGCAGTTCTTC
.,TRBJ1-1,TRBD1,TRBV7-6,CASSWGTGRNTEAFF,TGTGCCAGCAGCTGGGGGACAGGGAGGAACACTGAAGCTTTCTTT
.,TRBJ1-5,.,TRBV12-3/TRBV12-4,CASTLAGKPQHF,TGTGCCAGCACCCTTGCGGGGAAGCCCCAGCATTTT
few,TRBJ1-2,TRBD1,TRBV27,CASSPQDRVAELANYGYTF,TGTGCCAGCAGTCCACAGGACAGGGTAGCCGAGTTAGCTAACTATGGCTACACCTTC